Below, 2 T cell receptor beta chains from the same sample are listed, as sequenced in a study of regulatory T cells in long-lasting Graves disease. TCR beta libraries were built with iRepertoire HTBI primers and Arm-PCR of CDR3 regions. In TCRdb, the multiplex PCR reads were re-called with MiXCR into one record per CDR3 protein. The sample includes roughly 500,000 distinct CDR3 sequences, 13% of them seen just once. Time point denoted: newly diagnosed GD, antithyroid drugs for less than 3 months. PBMC RNA was the source of the TCR library. These sequences were also reported in another study, on T cells in Graves' hyperthyroidism and ophthalmopathy.

This material consisted of peripheral blood mononuclear cells (PBMCs), taken at new diagnosis, from a patient treated with antithyroid drugs. These receptors were obtained from a man aged 25-40 years with Graves disease.

This clonotype was observed a few times. The chain recombines TRBV27 with TRBJ2-1; D is unclear. Trimming shortened V by 5 bases and J by 9 bases, and 11 bases separated the two germline ends. The germline CDR1 and CDR2 sequences are MNHEY and SMNVEV (reference sequence). This CDR3 has 12 amino acids. The CDR3 bases are TGTGCCAGCAGTCCGGGCGGCTTTGAGCAGTTCTTC. Its translation is CASSPGGFEQFF.

This clonotype was detected many times. The rearrangement uses TRBV27 and TRBJ2-7, with 7 bases identical to TRBD1. Per the germline V gene, CDR1 is MNHEY and CDR2 is SMNVEV (reference sequence). The junction had 8 bases not matched to a gene; V was cut back by 10 bases and J by 2 bases. The CDR3 extends over 13 amino acids. The CDR3 region is CATKPGTAYEQYF. The CDR3 nucleotides are TGTGCCACCAAACCCGGGACAGCCTACGAGCAGTACTTC.